The text below deals with one T cell receptor (beta chain). Repertoires were generated with immunoSEQ multiplex PCR, while TCRdb's copy carries only in-frame clones and drops some. The sample lists roughly 200,000 clones, roughly 81% occurring once. The entry originates in a study of cytomegalovirus exposure and HLA in healthy donors. Germline-derived CDR1 and CDR2 are SQVTM and ANQGSEA. This CDR3 is built from 10 residues. The V end lost 5 bases, the J end lost 8 bases, and 8 bases lay between the germline ends. Sequencing was carried out using PBMCs. The receptor was derived from a woman in her twenties or thirties in good health and CMV-seronegative. The chain recombines TRBV29-1 with TRBJ2-3; D not certain. The CDR3 reads CSVPQSTQYF. CDR3 nucleotides: TGCAGCGTTCCCCAGTCTACGCAGTATTTT.